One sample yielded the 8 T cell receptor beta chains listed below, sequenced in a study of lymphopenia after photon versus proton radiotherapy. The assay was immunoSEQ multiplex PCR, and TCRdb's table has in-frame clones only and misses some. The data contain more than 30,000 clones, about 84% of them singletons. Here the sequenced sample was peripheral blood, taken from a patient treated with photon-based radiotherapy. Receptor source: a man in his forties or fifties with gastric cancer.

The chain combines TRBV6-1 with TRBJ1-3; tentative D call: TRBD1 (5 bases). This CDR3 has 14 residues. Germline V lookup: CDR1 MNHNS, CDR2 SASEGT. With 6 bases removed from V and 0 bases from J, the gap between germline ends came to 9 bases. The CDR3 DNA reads TGTGCCAGCAGAGCGGACATCTCTGGAAACACCATATATTTT. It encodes CASRADISGNTIYF.

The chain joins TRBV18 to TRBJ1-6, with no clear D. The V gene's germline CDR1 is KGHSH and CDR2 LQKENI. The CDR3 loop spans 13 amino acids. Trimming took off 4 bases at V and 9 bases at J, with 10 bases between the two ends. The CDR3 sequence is CASSRQSSSPLHF. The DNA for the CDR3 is TGTGCCAGCTCACGTCAAAGTAGTTCACCCCTCCACTTT. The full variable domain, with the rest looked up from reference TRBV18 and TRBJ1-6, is NAGVMQNPRHLVRRRGQEARLRCSPMKGHSHVYWYRQLPEEGLKFMVYLQKENIIDESGMPKERFSAEFPKEGPSILRIQQVVRGDSAAYFCASSRQSSSPLHFGNGTRLTVT.

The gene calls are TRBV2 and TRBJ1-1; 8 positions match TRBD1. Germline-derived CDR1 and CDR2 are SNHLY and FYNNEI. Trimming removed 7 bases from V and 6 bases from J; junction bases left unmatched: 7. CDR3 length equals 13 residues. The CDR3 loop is CASNQGAGAEAFF. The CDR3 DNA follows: TGTGCCAGCAATCAGGGGGCAGGAGCTGAAGCTTTCTTT.

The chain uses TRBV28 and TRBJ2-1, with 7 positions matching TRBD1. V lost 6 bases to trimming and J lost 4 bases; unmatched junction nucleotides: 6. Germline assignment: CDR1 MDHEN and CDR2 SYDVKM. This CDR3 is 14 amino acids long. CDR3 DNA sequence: TGTGCCAGCAGCACCGACAGGGAGTACAATGAGCAGTTCTTC. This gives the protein CASSTDREYNEQFF.

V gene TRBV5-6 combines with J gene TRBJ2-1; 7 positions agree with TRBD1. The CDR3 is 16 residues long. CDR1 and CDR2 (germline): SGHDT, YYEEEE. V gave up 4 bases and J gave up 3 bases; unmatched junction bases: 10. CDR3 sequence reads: CASSVTGANLYNEQFF. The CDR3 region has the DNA TGTGCCAGCAGCGTTACAGGGGCCAACCTCTACAATGAGCAGTTCTTC.

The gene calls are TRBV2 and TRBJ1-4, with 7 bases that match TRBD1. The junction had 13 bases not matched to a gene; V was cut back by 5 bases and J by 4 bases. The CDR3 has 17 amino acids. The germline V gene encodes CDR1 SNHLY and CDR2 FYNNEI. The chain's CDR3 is CASSRSRGVRNNEKLFF. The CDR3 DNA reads TGTGCCAGCAGTCGAAGCAGGGGGGTGCGGAATAATGAAAAACTGTTTTTT. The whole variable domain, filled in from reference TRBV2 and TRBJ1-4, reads EPEVTQTPSHQVTQMGQEVILRCVPISNHLYFYWYRQILGQKVEFLVSFYNNEISEKSEIFDDQFSVERPDGSNFTLKIRSTKLEDSAMYFCASSRSRGVRNNEKLFFGSGTQLSVL.

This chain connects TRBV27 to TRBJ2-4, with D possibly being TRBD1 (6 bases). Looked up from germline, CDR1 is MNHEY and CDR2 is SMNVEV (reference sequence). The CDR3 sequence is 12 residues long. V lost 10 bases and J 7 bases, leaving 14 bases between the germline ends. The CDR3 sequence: CATPDRGNIQYF. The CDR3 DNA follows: TGTGCCACCCCGGACAGAGGTAACATTCAGTACTTC.

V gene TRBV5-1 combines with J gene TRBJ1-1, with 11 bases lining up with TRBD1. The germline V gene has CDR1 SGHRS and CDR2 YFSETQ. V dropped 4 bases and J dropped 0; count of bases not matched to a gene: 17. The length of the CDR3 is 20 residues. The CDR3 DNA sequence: TGCGCCAGCAGCCGGAGGACAGGGGGCCTCCGATTTCCTATGAACACTGAAGCTTTCTTT. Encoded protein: CASSRRTGGLRFPMNTEAFF.